The sample holds one count of the clone carrying this TCR beta chain. The assay was immunoSEQ multiplex PCR, and TCRdb's table has in-frame clones only and misses some. The top ten clones hold 0.0094% of a sample with hundreds of thousands of clones, over 75% of them seen once. This sample stems from a study of shared T cell receptors in the human thymus. V was clipped by 2 bases and J by 8 bases, with 24 bases between them. The CDR3 sequence is 18 residues long. Germline V gene sequence: CDR1 PRHDT, CDR2 FYEKMQ (reference sequence). These data were also filed under a second study, of human thymus T cells.

The chain employs TRBV13 and TRBJ1-4; D not certain. Sample: thymocytes. This clonotype was obtained from a boy under two years old with a congenital heart defect. The DNA for the CDR3 is TGTGCCAGCAGCTTAAATACTCCCCTCGGGGAGGGAGAGGAAAAACTGTTTTTT. Protein product: CASSLNTPLGEGEEKLFF. Full variable domain (missing parts from reference TRBV13 and TRBJ1-4): AAGVIQSPRHLIKEKRETATLKCYPIPRHDTVYWYQQGPGQDPQFLISFYEKMQSDKGSIPDRFSAQQFSDYHSELNMSSLELGDSALYFCASSLNTPLGEGEEKLFFGSGTQLSVL.